This TCR beta chain came from a study of response to subunit inactivated influenza vaccine. Study-level results: That few new T cells are recruited by each seasonal influenza vaccination was the authors' suggestion.

This clonotype has only a few counts. Antigen: not known. MiXCR, applied by TCRdb to the RT-PCR reads, yields one record per CDR3 protein. Here the sample spans around 850,000 distinct CDR3 sequences, roughly 18% being singletons. The CDR3 extends over 15 amino acids. The V end was cut by 1 base, the J end by 8 bases, with 17 bases between. The germline V gene encodes CDR1 SGHAT and CDR2 FQNNGV. Sequences were derived from PBMCs from blood, sampled 5 days after vaccination. V usage is TRBV11-2 and J usage is TRBJ1-1; D gene unclear. The sequence came from a man aged 45-65 years who received an inactivated influenza vaccine. For the CDR3, the DNA is TGTGCCAGCAGCTTAGTGGCCTACGATTATGGAGAAGCTTTCTTT. Amino acid sequence: CASSLVAYDYGEAFF.